This T cell receptor beta chain was sequenced in a study of CXCR3-negative and CXCR3-positive naive CD8 T cells. It was by 5' RACE with UMI labels that the TRB cDNA libraries were prepared. TCRdb reanalyzed the 5' RACE reads and collapses them to one entry per CDR3 protein, without DNA. The sample data list 23,000 or so distinct CDR3 sequences. Every subset of CD8+ T cells was sorted in triplicate at 250,000 to 350,000 cells each. This CDR3 is built from 11 residues. Germline V gene lookup returns CDR1 SGHRS and CDR2 YFSETQ. The gene calls are TRBV5-1 and TRBJ2-1; as DNA is missing, the TRBD2 call by TCRdb cannot be tested. The specimen was naive CXCR3- CD8+ T cells from blood. As to subset: CD45RO-CCR7+CD27+CD95- naive CD8+ T cells lacking CXCR3 (TNR3-). The source is a human donor in good health. Some clones in this sample may be carry-over from other donors' samples. The CDR3 is CASSVGLGQFF.